This T cell receptor (beta chain) comes out of a study of spatial heterogeneity in lung cancer. Study details: Alpha-chain sequences were consistently detected in smaller numbers than beta-chain sequences.

At least ten counts were recorded for this clonotype. Its antigen is unidentified. Every TCR cDNA molecule bore a unique molecular identifier. TCRdb reprocessed the 5' RACE reads with MiXCR, giving one entry per CDR3 protein. The table shows approximately 9,700 distinct CDR3 sequences, with about 9.3% occurring only once. The study's findings and limits: Expanded TCRs classified as ubiquitous or regional were counted, and these counts tracked ubiquitous and regional nonsynonymous mutations, respectively. The study found that expanded intratumoral alpha and beta TCR counts tracked tumor mutation counts.

Germline assignment: CDR1 SGDLS and CDR2 YYNGEE. The CDR3 loop spans 14 amino acids. Trimming shortened V by 0 bases and J by 0 bases, and 7 bases separated the two germline ends. Time point indicated: sample taken at primary tumor resection. Samples came from roughly 72 TRACERx patients with untreated early-stage lung cancer. The sequences come from lung tumor tissue, collected at surgery. The chain recombines TRBV9 with TRBJ2-7, with D uncertain. The TCR comes from a female donor with early-stage non-small cell lung cancer. CDR3 loop: CASSVGQNSYEQYF. The CDR3 DNA reads TGTGCCAGCAGCGTAGGGCAGAACTCCTACGAGCAGTACTTC.